The rows below give T cell receptor beta chains drawn from one sample of a study of blood T cell repertoires in COVID-19. Some clones are missing from TCRdb's copy, which holds only in-frame ones; the method was immunoSEQ multiplex PCR. The repertoire has more than 400,000 clones, roughly 90% of them found once; the top ten carry 0.7%. The sample was PBMCs or T cells enriched from blood (not recorded which). The receptors come from a woman younger than 30 who had recovered from COVID-19. Each CDR3 is given with its conserved first and last residue. D genes are given only for firm matches. Size is stated for part of the rows, as once, few or many counts, or as a class when the clone is expanded.

J | V | D | size | DNA | CDR3
TRBJ1-1 | TRBV30 | TRBD1 | few | TGTGCCTGGAGCGAATTGACAGGGTTGAACACTGAAGCTTTCTTT | CAWSELTGLNTEAFF
TRBJ1-1 | TRBV12-5 | NA | NA | TGTGCTAGTGGTTTGGTGGCAGGGGACACTGAAGCTTTCTTT | CASGLVAGDTEAFF
TRBJ2-7 | TRBV20-1 | TRBD2 | NA | TGCAGTGCTAGTGGGGCTAGCGGGGGGCCACACCTCTCCTACGAGCAGTACTTC | CSASGASGGPHLSYEQYF
TRBJ1-2 | TRBV5-4 | TRBD1 | NA | TGTGCCAGCAGCATGGACAGGGGGGTCGGCTACTATGGCTACACCTTC | CASSMDRGVGYYGYTF
TRBJ1-2 | TRBV5-4 | TRBD1 | NA | TGTGCCAGCAGCTTGGGGGGACAGGGGCTAGCTAACTATGGCTACACCTTC | CASSLGGQGLANYGYTF
TRBJ2-3 | TRBV29-1 | NA | NA | TGCAGCCCGGGACTCGGCGGGGATACGCAGTATTTT | CSPGLGGDTQYF
TRBJ2-1 | TRBV4-2 | NA | NA | TGTGCCAGCAGCCAAGATCGCGGACTACGGATGGATGAGCAGTTCTTC | CASSQDRGLRMDEQFF
TRBJ2-7 | TRBV19 | TRBD1 | NA | TGTGCCAGTAGAATGACAGGGACCACCTACGAGCAGTACTTC | CASRMTGTTYEQYF
TRBJ1-2 | TRBV6-1 | NA | NA | TGTGCCAGCAGTGAATCCCGGGTGGGCTACACCTTC | CASSESRVGYTF
TRBJ1-1 | TRBV19 | TRBD1 | few | TGTGCCAGTATGTCACAGGGGGGAGACACTGAAGCTTTCTTT | CASMSQGGDTEAFF
TRBJ1-3 | TRBV30 | NA | few | TGTGCCTGGAGTGTACAGGGAAGAGACACCATATATTTT | CAWSVQGRDTIYF
TRBJ1-5 | TRBV4-1 | NA | NA | TGCGCCAGCAGCGACAGACAGTCGAGTAATCAGCCCCAGCATTTT | CASSDRQSSNQPQHF
TRBJ2-3 | TRBV13 | TRBD2 | NA | TGTGCCAGCAGCCGGGGACTAGCGGGGGGGCCAAGCACAGATACGCAGTATTTT | CASSRGLAGGPSTDTQYF
TRBJ2-5 | TRBV3-1/TRBV3-2 | TRBD2 | NA | TGTGCCAGCAGCCCCGCCCTAGCGGGGGGGCAAAACAACCAAGAGACCCAGTACTTC | CASSPALAGGQNNQETQYF
TRBJ2-2 | TRBV5-4 | NA | NA | TGTGCCAGCAGCTTGGTAAAGGGGGTTATCACGAACACCGGGGAGCTGTTTTTT | CASSLVKGVITNTGELFF
TRBJ2-1 | TRBV11-2 | TRBD1 | NA | TGTGCCAGCAGCTTAATCCGGGACAGGGGCAATGAGCAGTTCTTC | CASSLIRDRGNEQFF
TRBJ2-7 | TRBV28 | NA | few | TGTGCCAGCAGTCCCCCCGGGGGACTCCTTTACGAGCAGTACTTC | CASSPPGGLLYEQYF
TRBJ1-6 | TRBV27 | NA | NA | TGTGCCAGCAGTCGGGATTTTAATTCACCCCTCCACTTT | CASSRDFNSPLHF
TRBJ1-2 | TRBV11-1 | TRBD1 | NA | TGTGCCAGCAGCGAGGACAGGACTTATGGCTACACCTTC | CASSEDRTYGYTF
TRBJ2-5 | TRBV6-5 | TRBD2 | NA | TGTGCCAGCCACGGGGGGGAAGAGACCCAGTACTTC | CASHGGEETQYF
TRBJ2-1 | TRBV12-1 | NA | NA | TGTGCCAGCAGCACTAGCGGGGGGTACAATGAGCAGTTCTTC | CASSTSGGYNEQFF
TRBJ2-7 | TRBV12-1 | NA | NA | TGTGCCAGCAGCTTTAAAGCAAAAACTAGCGGGGGGCCTACTTCCTACGAGCAGTACTTC | CASSFKAKTSGGPTSYEQYF
TRBJ1-5 | TRBV30 | NA | NA | TGTGCCTGGAGTGGACAGCCAAATCAGCCCCAGCATTTT | CAWSGQPNQPQHF
TRBJ2-7 | TRBV29-1 | TRBD1 | NA | TGCAGCGTAGTAGTGCCGGGACAGTTCCCCACGGAGCAGTACTTC | CSVVVPGQFPTEQYF
TRBJ1-2 | TRBV9 | NA | NA | TGTGCCAGCACCACTCATGGTGCCAACTATGGCTACACCTTC | CASTTHGANYGYTF
TRBJ1-4 | TRBV7-9 | TRBD1 | NA | TGTGCCAGCAGCTCCCGGACAGGGGGCCTGGTTGGTGAAAAACTGTTTTTT | CASSSRTGGLVGEKLFF
TRBJ2-3 | TRBV4-2 | TRBD2 | once | TGTGCCAGCAGCCAAGAGACCGGGACTAGCGCCGCAGATACGCAGTATTTT | CASSQETGTSAADTQYF
TRBJ2-5 | TRBV11-2 | TRBD1 | NA | TGTGCCAGCAGCTCCGGACAGGGGGTTCAAGAGACCCAGTACTTC | CASSSGQGVQETQYF
TRBJ2-5 | TRBV28 | TRBD1 | NA | TGTGCCAGCAGACTAGACAGGGAAGGGGAGACCCAGTACTTC | CASRLDREGETQYF
TRBJ1-1 | TRBV4-1 | NA | NA | TGCGCCAGCAACCGAAATCCGGACACTGAAGCTTTCTTT | CASNRNPDTEAFF
TRBJ1-6 | TRBV12-5 | NA | once | TGTGCTAGTGGTTTGGCCGGGGGGGCAGGGTTTAATTCACCCCTCCACTTT | CASGLAGGAGFNSPLHF
TRBJ2-3 | TRBV2 | TRBD2 | NA | TGTGCCAGCAGCGCGGGGGGGGGAACAGATACGCAGTATTTT | CASSAGGGTDTQYF
TRBJ2-3 | TRBV2 | NA | NA | TGTGCCAGCAGTTCCGGGTTATCCGATACGCAGTATTTT | CASSSGLSDTQYF
TRBJ2-1 | TRBV4-2 | TRBD2 | NA | TGTGCCAGCAGCCAAGGGCTAGCGGGGCTCGGAGAGCAGTTCTTC | CASSQGLAGLGEQFF
TRBJ1-5 | TRBV5-5 | TRBD1 | NA | TGTGCCAGCAGCTATGGGACAGGGGGCGCAGGCAATCAGCCCCAGCATTTT | CASSYGTGGAGNQPQHF
TRBJ1-1 | TRBV5-6 | NA | NA | TGTGCCAGCAGCTTCTGGGGAGGGGTGAACACTGAAGCTTTCTTT | CASSFWGGVNTEAFF
TRBJ1-2 | TRBV2 | TRBD1 | once | TGTGCCAGCAGTCCCGGGACAGGCCTTAACTATGGCTACACCTTC | CASSPGTGLNYGYTF
TRBJ2-7 | TRBV7-2 | TRBD1 | NA | TGTGCCAGCAGCTCAAGGGCGGGACAGGGGATCTACGAGCAGTACTTC | CASSSRAGQGIYEQYF
TRBJ2-1 | TRBV30 | TRBD2 | NA | TGTGCCTGGAGATCATTGAATAGCGGGGGGGGTGAGCAGTTCTTC | CAWRSLNSGGGEQFF
TRBJ1-6 | TRBV7-2 | NA | NA | TGTGCCAGCAGCCTAGTAGGGGGAGATGACACTTCACCCCTCCACTTT | CASSLVGGDDTSPLHF
TRBJ2-3 | TRBV2 | TRBD1 | many | TGTGCCAGCAGTGAAATGGGACAGCACACAGATACGCAGTATTTT | CASSEMGQHTDTQYF